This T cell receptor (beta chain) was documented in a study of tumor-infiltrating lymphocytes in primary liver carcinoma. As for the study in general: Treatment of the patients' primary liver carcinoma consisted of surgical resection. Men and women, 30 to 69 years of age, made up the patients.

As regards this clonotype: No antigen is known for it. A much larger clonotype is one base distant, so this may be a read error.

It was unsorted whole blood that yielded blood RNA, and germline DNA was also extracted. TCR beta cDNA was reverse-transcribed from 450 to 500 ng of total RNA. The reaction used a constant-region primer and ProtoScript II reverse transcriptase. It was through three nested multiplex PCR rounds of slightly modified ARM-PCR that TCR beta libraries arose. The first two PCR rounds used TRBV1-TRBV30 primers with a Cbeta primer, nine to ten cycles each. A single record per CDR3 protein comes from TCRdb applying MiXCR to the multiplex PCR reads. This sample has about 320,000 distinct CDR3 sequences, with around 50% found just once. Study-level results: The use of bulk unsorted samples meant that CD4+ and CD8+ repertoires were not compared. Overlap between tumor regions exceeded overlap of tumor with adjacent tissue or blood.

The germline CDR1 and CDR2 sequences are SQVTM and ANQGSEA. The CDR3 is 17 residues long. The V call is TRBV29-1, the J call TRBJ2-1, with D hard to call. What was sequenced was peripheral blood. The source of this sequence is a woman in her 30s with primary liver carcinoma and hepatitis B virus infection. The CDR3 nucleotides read TGCAGCGTTGCCCTTGTGTACCCTTCCTCACTGAACAATGAGCAGCTCTTC. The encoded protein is CSVALVYPSSLNNEQLF.